This T cell receptor beta chain was recorded in a study of blood T cell repertoires in COVID-19. Data came from immunoSEQ multiplex PCR; TCRdb stores just in-frame clones and leaves some out. The repertoire has around 250,000 clones, about nine tenths of them found once; the top ten carry around 1%. Trimming cost V 7 bases and J 6 bases, with 19 bases left between them. This CDR3 has 15 residues. The germline gives CDR1 MDHEN, CDR2 SYDVKM. Sequencing was done on a sample of PBMCs or T cells enriched from blood (not recorded which). This receptor was obtained from a man over 45 who had been exposed to COVID-19. The genes are TRBV28 and TRBJ2-1; the D gene is possibly TRBD2 (5 bases). CDR3 amino acids: CASKPAGVDGNEQFF. CDR3 in DNA: TGTGCCAGCAAACCCGCCGGGGTAGACGGCAATGAGCAGTTCTTC. Full variable domain (remainder filled in from reference TRBV28 and TRBJ2-1): DVKVTQSSRYLVKRTGEKVFLECVQDMDHENMFWYRQDPGLGLRLIYFSYDVKMKEKGDIPEGYSVSREKKERFSLILESASTNQTSMYLCASKPAGVDGNEQFFGPGTRLTVL.